Each of the 24 T cell receptor beta chains below was sequenced from the same sample in a study of cytomegalovirus exposure and HLA in healthy donors. The PCR made use of 60 Vbeta and 13 Jbeta primers. TCRdb keeps only in-frame clones here, not all; method: immunoSEQ multiplex PCR. This sample has roughly 150,000 clones, with roughly 70% found just once. Sequencing input: PBMCs. Every receptor here comes from a human donor in good health.

On this clone itself: A read error may produce the germline difference seen at one junction end. This chain links TRBV15 with TRBJ1-1; 8 bases are a match to TRBD1. The CDR3 has 15 amino acids. Germline lookup yields CDR1 LNHNV and CDR2 YYDKDF (reference sequence). This CDR3 is CATSREARGLTEASF. CDR3 nucleotide sequence: TGTGCCACCAGCAGAGAGGCCAGGGGGCTCACTGAAGCTTCCTTT.

The rearrangement uses TRBV5-1 and TRBJ2-5; unclear D gene. Between the trimmed V and J ends, which lost 5 bases and 5 bases, there was a span of 13 bases. This CDR3 spans 13 amino acids. The germline V gene has CDR1 SGHRS and CDR2 YFSETQ. CDR3 region: CASRANPQETQYF. The CDR3 nucleotides read TGCGCCAGCAGGGCCAACCCCCAGGAGACCCAGTACTTC. The variable domain in full, completed from reference TRBV5-1 and TRBJ2-5, reads KAGVTQTPRYLIKTRGQQVTLSCSPISGHRSVSWYQQTPGQGLQFLFEYFSETQRNKGNFPGRFSGRQFSNSRSEMNVSTLELGDSALYLCASRANPQETQYFGPGTRLLVL.

V is TRBV28 and J is TRBJ1-2; D perhaps matches TRBD1 (6 bases). The germline V gene has CDR1 MDHEN and CDR2 SYDVKM. The CDR3 loop spans 15 amino acids. V dropped 4 bases and J dropped 4 bases, with 16 bases sitting between them. The CDR3 sequence: CASSSHLRGVYGYTF. CDR3 nucleotide sequence: TGTGCCAGCAGTTCTCACCTCAGGGGCGTCTATGGCTACACCTTC.

The chain employs TRBV6-5 and TRBJ2-7; unclear D gene. The V end lost 8 bases, the J end lost 6 bases, and 14 bases lay between the germline ends. Germline lookup yields CDR1 MNHEY and CDR2 SVGAGI. The CDR3 is 12 residues long. This CDR3 is CASSGGLGEQYF. The CDR3 region has the DNA TGTGCCAGCTCTGGCGGCCTGGGCGAGCAGTACTTC.

The J gene is TRBJ2-7, the V gene TRBV7-9, with D possibly TRBD1 on 6 matching bases. CDR1 and CDR2 from the germline V gene are SEHNR and FQNEAQ (reference sequence). This CDR3 has 15 amino acids. Trimming pared 5 bases from V and 7 bases from J, leaving 21 bases between. CDR3 nucleotide sequence: TGTGCCAGCAGCACGACCAGGGGCCGAGGTATAGAGCAGTACTTC. Protein sequence: CASSTTRGRGIEQYF. The full variable domain, with the rest looked up from reference TRBV7-9 and TRBJ2-7, is DTGVSQNPRHKITKRGQNVTFRCDPISEHNRLYWYRQTLGQGPEFLTYFQNEAQLEKSRLLSDRFSAERPKGSFSTLEIQRTEQGDSAMYLCASSTTRGRGIEQYFGPGTRLTVT.

The chain joins TRBV11-2 to TRBJ2-1; TRBD1 might be the D (5 bases). The CDR3 totals 13 residues. V shed 0 bases and J shed 7 bases, with 7 bases lying between them. CDR1 and CDR2 from the germline V gene are SGHAT and FQNNGV. CDR3 residues: CASSLDKGNEQFF. CDR3 nucleotides: TGTGCCAGCAGCTTAGATAAGGGGAATGAGCAGTTCTTC.

The chain couples TRBV29-1 to TRBJ2-6; 8 bases map to TRBD1. Trimming at V came to 6 bases and at J to 4 bases, leaving 5 bases not matched to a gene. The germline V gene has CDR1 SQVTM and CDR2 ANQGSEA. The CDR3 runs to 14 residues. The CDR3 protein is CSVRTGTGANVLTF. For the CDR3, the DNA is TGCAGCGTCCGGACAGGGACGGGGGCCAACGTCCTGACTTTC.

The rearrangement uses TRBV6-5 and TRBJ2-7; D uncertain. This CDR3 is 14 amino acids long. The germline CDR1 and CDR2 sequences are MNHEY and SVGAGI. Trimming cost V 5 bases and J 3 bases, with 14 bases left between them. The CDR3 DNA is TGTGCCAGCAGTCCCTTTCAACTCGGCTACGAGCAGTACTTC. This translates into CASSPFQLGYEQYF.

The rearrangement joins TRBV5-1 to TRBJ2-7; TRBD1 aligns across 8 bases. The junction had 7 bases not matched to a gene; V was cut back by 2 bases and J by 3 bases. Germline V CDR1 and CDR2: SGHRS, YFSETQ. The CDR3 sequence is 15 residues long. The CDR3 here is CASSFQAGGVYEQYF. The DNA of the CDR3 is TGCGCCAGCAGCTTTCAAGCAGGGGGCGTCTACGAGCAGTACTTC.

CDR3 protein: CASSLRWSSYEQYF. The CDR3 nucleotides are TGTGCCAGCAGTTTAAGGTGGAGTTCCTACGAGCAGTACTTC. This chain joins TRBV27 and TRBJ2-7; D remains ambiguous. There are 14 residues in the CDR3. V dropped 2 bases and J dropped 1 base, with 9 bases sitting between them. From germline, CDR1 is MNHEY and CDR2 SMNVEV (reference sequence).

The rearrangement uses TRBV29-1 and TRBJ1-2; 7 bases are a match to TRBD1. The CDR3 has 13 amino acids. With V trimmed by 2 bases and J by 6 bases, 6 bases remained unmatched. Germline CDR1 reads SQVTM; CDR2 reads ANQGSEA. The CDR3: CSVETGAGDGYTF. The CDR3 DNA is TGCAGCGTTGAAACAGGGGCGGGTGATGGCTACACCTTC.

The chain combines TRBV28 with TRBJ2-1, with 7 bases that match TRBD2. CDR1 and CDR2 from the germline V gene are MDHEN and SYDVKM. V dropped 4 bases and J dropped 0; count of bases not matched to a gene: 6. This CDR3 is 16 amino acids long. CDR3 nucleotides: TGTGCCAGCAGTTCTTTAGCGGGCAGCTCCTACAATGAGCAGTTCTTC. Protein product: CASSSLAGSSYNEQFF.

This clone was counted only a few times. V usage is TRBV10-3 and J usage is TRBJ2-7; 8 bases map to TRBD2. The junction had 9 bases not matched to a gene; V was cut back by 3 bases and J by 2 bases. The germline V gene has CDR1 ENHRY and CDR2 SYGVKD. This CDR3 is 16 amino acids long. The CDR3 region is CAISDQSGSRPYEQYF. Here the CDR3 DNA reads TGTGCCATCAGTGACCAAAGCGGGAGTCGACCCTACGAGCAGTACTTC.

This clone was detected only a few times. This CDR3 is also generated by other DNA sequences in the sample. CDR3 amino acids: CASSVATGGTEAFF. The CDR3 bases are TGTGCCAGCAGCGTAGCTACAGGGGGCACTGAAGCTTTCTTT. V gene TRBV9 combines with J gene TRBJ1-1; 8 nucleotides agree with TRBD1. CDR1 is SGDLS and CDR2 is YYNGEE in the germline V gene. The junction had 2 bases not matched to a gene; V was cut back by 0 bases and J by 4 bases. The CDR3 spans 14 residues.

In this sample, this clone turned up a few times. V gene TRBV19 combines with J gene TRBJ2-7, with D perhaps TRBD1 (7 bases). V gave up 3 bases and J gave up 3 bases, with 18 bases separating them. The CDR3 has 16 residues. Germline V gene data show CDR1 as LNHDA and CDR2 as SQIVND (reference sequence). This chain's CDR3 is CASSMGGQEGFYEQYF. The CDR3 DNA reads TGTGCCAGTAGTATGGGCGGACAGGAGGGGTTCTACGAGCAGTACTTC.

The chain uses TRBV2 and TRBJ2-1; 10 bases agree with TRBD2. The CDR3 totals 16 residues. The ends lost 4 bases at V and 7 bases at J; junction bases unmatched: 10. Germline CDR1 is SNHLY and CDR2 is FYNNEI. CDR3 region: CASSAFAGLAANEQFF. The CDR3 DNA reads TGTGCCAGCAGTGCATTTGCTGGACTAGCGGCAAATGAGCAGTTCTTC.

The chain couples TRBV5-6 to TRBJ2-7; unclear D gene. CDR1 is SGHDT, CDR2 YYEEEE, per germline. V was trimmed by 4 bases and J by 3 bases, leaving 17 bases between them. The CDR3 contains 15 residues. The CDR3: CASSTITLSHYEQYF. The CDR3 nucleotides are TGTGCCAGCAGCACCATAACACTATCCCACTACGAGCAGTACTTC.

J is TRBJ2-2 and V is TRBV5-6; D may be TRBD2 (6 bases). The CDR3 loop spans 14 amino acids. Trimming cost V 0 bases and J 9 bases, with 12 bases left between them. Germline CDR1 SGHDT, CDR2 YYEEEE. The CDR3 loop reads CASSLGAGPRELFF. The CDR3 DNA reads TGTGCCAGCAGCTTGGGTGCGGGGCCTCGGGAGCTGTTTTTT.

This clone appeared once. The chain recombines TRBV5-1 with TRBJ1-3; 9 bases map to TRBD1. The V and J ends lost 1 base and 4 bases, in that order; junction bases with no gene match: 12. This CDR3 is built from 18 residues. The germline V gene has CDR1 SGHRS and CDR2 YFSETQ. The CDR3 region is CASSLLGTGLSYGNTIYF. CDR3 nucleotide sequence: TGCGCCAGCAGCTTGTTGGGGACAGGGCTATCATACGGAAACACCATATATTTT.

The gene calls are TRBV11-3 and TRBJ2-1, with 7 bases aligning to TRBD1. The V segment lost 0 bases and the J segment 4 bases; nucleotides outside the gene matches: 3. The CDR3 is 15 residues long. Germline CDR1 SGHNT, CDR2 YENEEA. The CDR3 sequence: CASSLEGDSYNEQFF. The DNA of the CDR3 is TGTGCCAGCAGCTTAGAGGGGGACAGTTACAATGAGCAGTTCTTC.

The genes are TRBV9 and TRBJ2-5; TRBD2 is a possible D gene (5 bases). This CDR3 has 16 residues. Deletions cut 0 bases from V and 2 bases from J, with 14 bases between. Germline loops: CDR1 SGDLS, CDR2 YYNGEE. CDR3 nucleotides: TGTGCCAGCAGCGTAGGATGGGGAGTACTACAAGAGACCCAGTACTTC. Its protein is CASSVGWGVLQETQYF. Complete variable domain (other parts from reference TRBV9 and TRBJ2-5): DSGVTQTPKHLITATGQRVTLRCSPRSGDLSVYWYQQSLDQGLQFLIQYYNGEERAKGNILERFSAQQFPDLHSELNLSSLELGDSALYFCASSVGWGVLQETQYFGPGTRLLVL.

The rearrangement joins TRBV15 to TRBJ2-7; 9 bases map to TRBD1. The CDR3 spans 15 residues. CDR1 is LNHNV and CDR2 is YYDKDF in the germline V gene (reference sequence). The trim removed 3 bases at V and 2 bases at J, leaving 5 bases unmatched. CDR3 nucleotide sequence: TGTGCCACCAGCAGGCCGGGACAGGGTACCTACGAGCAGTACTTC. Amino acid sequence: CATSRPGQGTYEQYF. The full variable domain, its missing parts supplied by reference TRBV15 and TRBJ2-7, is DAMVIQNPRYQVTQFGKPVTLSCSQTLNHNVMYWYQQKSSQAPKLLFHYYDKDFNNEADTPDNFQSRRPNTSFCFLDIRSPGLGDTAMYLCATSRPGQGTYEQYFGPGTRLTVT.

The chain links TRBV10-1 to TRBJ2-1; TRBD1 aligns across 9 bases. This CDR3 is 18 amino acids long. V was clipped by 6 bases and J by 0 bases; unmatched bases: 12. The germline V gene has CDR1 WNHNN and CDR2 SYGVQD (reference sequence). Here the CDR3 reads CASSEGGIQGASYNEQFF. CDR3 nucleotides: TGCGCCAGCAGCGAGGGGGGAATACAGGGGGCCTCCTACAATGAGCAGTTCTTC.

V usage is TRBV9 and J usage is TRBJ2-2, with D possibly TRBD1 on 5 matching bases. This CDR3 is 15 amino acids long. V gave up 4 bases and J gave up 4 bases, with 14 bases separating them. Germline-derived CDR1 and CDR2 are SGDLS and YYNGEE. The CDR3 reads CASSPRTSGTGELFF. DNA of the CDR3: TGTGCCAGCAGCCCGCGGACAAGTGGCACCGGGGAGCTGTTTTTT.